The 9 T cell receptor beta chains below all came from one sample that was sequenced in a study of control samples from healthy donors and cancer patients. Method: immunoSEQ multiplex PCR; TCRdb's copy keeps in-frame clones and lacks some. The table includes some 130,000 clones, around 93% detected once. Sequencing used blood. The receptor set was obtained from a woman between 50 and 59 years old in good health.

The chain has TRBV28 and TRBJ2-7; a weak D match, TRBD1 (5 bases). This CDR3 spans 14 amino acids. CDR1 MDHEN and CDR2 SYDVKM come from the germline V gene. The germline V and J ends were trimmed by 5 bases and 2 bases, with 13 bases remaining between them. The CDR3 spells CASSLSDIAYEQYF. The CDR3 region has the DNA TGTGCCAGCAGTCTCTCGGACATAGCCTACGAGCAGTACTTC.

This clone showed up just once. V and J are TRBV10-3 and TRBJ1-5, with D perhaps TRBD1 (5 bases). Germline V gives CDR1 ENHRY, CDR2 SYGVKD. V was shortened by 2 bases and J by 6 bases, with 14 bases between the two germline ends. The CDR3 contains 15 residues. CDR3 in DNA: TGTGCCATCAGTGAGCGCGGGCCTCAGGGTCAGCCCCAGCATTTT. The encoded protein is CAISERGPQGQPQHF.

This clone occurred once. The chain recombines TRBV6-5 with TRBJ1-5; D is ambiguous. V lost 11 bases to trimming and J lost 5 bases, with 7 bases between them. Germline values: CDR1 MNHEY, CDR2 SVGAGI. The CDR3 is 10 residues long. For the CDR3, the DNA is TGTGCCGCCGGGGATCAGCCCCAGCATTTT. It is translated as CAAGDQPQHF.

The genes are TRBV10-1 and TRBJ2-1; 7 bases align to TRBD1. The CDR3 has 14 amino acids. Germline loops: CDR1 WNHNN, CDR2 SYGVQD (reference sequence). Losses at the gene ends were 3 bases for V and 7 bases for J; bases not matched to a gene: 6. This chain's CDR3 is CASSEFLQGNEQFF. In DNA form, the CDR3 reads TGCGCCAGCAGTGAATTCTTACAGGGGAATGAGCAGTTCTTC.

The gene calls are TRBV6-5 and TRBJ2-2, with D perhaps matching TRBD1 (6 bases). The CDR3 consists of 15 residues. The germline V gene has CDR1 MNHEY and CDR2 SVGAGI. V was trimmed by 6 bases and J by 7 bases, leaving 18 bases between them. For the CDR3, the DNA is TGTGCCAGCAGCAAATTGGCAGGGGAAGGCGGGGAGCTGTTTTTT. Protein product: CASSKLAGEGGELFF.

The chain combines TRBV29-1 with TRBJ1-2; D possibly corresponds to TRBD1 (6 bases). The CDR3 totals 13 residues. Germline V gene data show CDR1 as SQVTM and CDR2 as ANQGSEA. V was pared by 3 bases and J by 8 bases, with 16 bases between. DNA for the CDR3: TGCAGCGTTGACGAGGTGGGGGCGGGCGGCTACACCTTC. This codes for CSVDEVGAGGYTF.

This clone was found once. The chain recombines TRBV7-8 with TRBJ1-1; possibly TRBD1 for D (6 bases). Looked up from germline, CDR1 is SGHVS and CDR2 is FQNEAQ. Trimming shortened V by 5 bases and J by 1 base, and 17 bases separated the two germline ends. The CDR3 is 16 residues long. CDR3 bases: TGTGCCAGCAGCCGACCTTATGACAGGCCGAACACTGAAGCTTTCTTT. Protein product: CASSRPYDRPNTEAFF.

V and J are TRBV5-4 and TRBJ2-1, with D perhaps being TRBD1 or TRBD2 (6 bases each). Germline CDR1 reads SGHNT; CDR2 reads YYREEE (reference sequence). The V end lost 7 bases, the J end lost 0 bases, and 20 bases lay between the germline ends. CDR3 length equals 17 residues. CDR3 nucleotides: TGTGCCAGCGGCCCCGGGGGCGGGGATAGCTCCTACAATGAGCAGTTCTTC. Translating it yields CASGPGGGDSSYNEQFF.

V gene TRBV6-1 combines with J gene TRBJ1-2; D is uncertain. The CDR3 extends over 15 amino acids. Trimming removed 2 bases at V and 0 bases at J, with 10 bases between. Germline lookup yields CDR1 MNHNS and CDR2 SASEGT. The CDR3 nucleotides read TGTGCCAGCAGTGAAAGGACCGTAGCTAACTATGGCTACACCTTC. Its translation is CASSERTVANYGYTF.